This TCR delta chain comes out of a study of DNA immune sequencing with unique molecular identifiers. Study background: γδ T cells were sorted from PBMC by fluorescence-activated cell sorting. Study-wide points: TRDV2 with TRDJ1 was the commonest TRD rearrangement in healthy donors.

In the case of this clone: Antigen unknown. The protein held in TCRdb is that of a much larger clone and does not match this DNA's translation at residue 14, likely because of a read error; the protein shown is translated from the DNA.

A 32-plex genomic DNA assay used primers for all 8 TRDV and 4 TRDJ genes. The library had 12-nucleotide UMIs introduced over roughly 3 barcoding cycles, then a second adapter PCR. TCRdb repeated clone calling on the multiplex PCR reads with CATT. The table shows a few thousand delta-chain clones, with about a tenth occurring only once. This CDR3 comprises 20 residues. Per germline, CDR1 GEAIGNYY and CDR2 EKD. Source material: gamma-delta T cells enriched from blood buffy coat, or unenriched PBMCs (not recorded which). This chain uses TRDV2 with TRDJ3, with TRDD3 matching 13 bases. This clonotype was sampled from a human donor in good health. This CDR3 reads CACEPYWGIRGSWNTRQMFF. CDR3 in DNA: TGTGCCTGTGAACCGTACTGGGGGATACGGGGCTCCTGGAACACCCGACAGATGTTTTTC.